A single sample gave rise to the 11 T cell receptor beta chains below, sequenced in a study of spatial heterogeneity in lung cancer. Study conclusions and caveats: For expanded intratumoral alpha and beta TCRs, counts tracked tumor mutation counts.

Stated time point: sample taken at primary tumor resection. The antigens of these receptors remain unknown. MiXCR, run by TCRdb on the 5' RACE reads, gives a single entry per CDR3 protein. The sample yields 7,200 or so distinct CDR3 sequences, over 9.5% seen once. The sequencing here drew on lung tumor tissue, taken at surgery. The origin of the receptors is a male donor with early-stage non-small cell lung cancer.

This clonotype was seen repeatedly, ten times or more. This beta chain is an unintended read in a library built for alpha chains; its size means little. The gene calls are TRBV5-1 and TRBJ2-2, with 9 bases identical to TRBD1. Germline V lookup: CDR1 SGHRS, CDR2 YFSETQ. This CDR3 spans 15 amino acids. V trimming: 3 bases; J trimming: 5 bases; junction bases outside the gene matches: 5. The DNA for the CDR3 is TGCGCCAGCAGCTGGGGACAGGGAGGAACCGGGGAGCTGTTTTTT. Translated, it gives CASSWGQGGTGELFF.

This clonotype was counted ten times or more. This beta chain is off target for a library built for alpha chains, so its abundance means little. The chain combines TRBV20-1 with TRBJ1-2, with D possibly matching TRBD1 (5 bases). V shed 3 bases and J shed 8 bases, with 13 bases lying between them. CDR1 is DFQATT and CDR2 is SNEGSKA in the germline V gene (reference sequence). This CDR3 spans 12 amino acids. The CDR3 DNA is TGCAGTGCTAGCCAGGGAACAGTAGGCTACACCTTC. The encoded protein is CSASQGTVGYTF.

At least ten counts were recorded for this clonotype. Since a much larger clone is just one base distant, this may be a read error. This beta chain lies outside the target of a library built for alpha chains; its clone size means little. The rearrangement links TRBV7-9 to TRBJ2-6, with D possibly being TRBD1 (5 bases). Germline V gene lookup returns CDR1 SEHNR and CDR2 FQNEAQ (reference sequence). The CDR3 contains 13 residues. The CDR3 protein is CASSKSGANVLAF. The CDR3 DNA is TGTGCCAGCAGCAAGTCTGGGGCCAACGTCCTGGCTTTC.

In its sample, this clonotype was seen a few times. The library was built for alpha chains, so this beta chain is an off-target read and its size means little. The chain joins TRBV6-1 to TRBJ2-1; 12 bases map to TRBD2. Germline CDR1 reads MNHNS; CDR2 reads SASEGT. V dropped 9 bases and J dropped 5; count of bases not matched to a gene: 5. This CDR3 has 14 amino acids. The CDR3 DNA reads as TGTGCCAGTCTCAGACTAGCGGGAGACAATGAGCAGTTCTTC. Protein sequence: CASLRLAGDNEQFF.

This clonotype is classed as medium-sized. This beta chain is off target for a library built for alpha chains, so its abundance means little. This chain connects TRBV2 to TRBJ1-4, with TRBD1 identical over 9 bases. The CDR3 spans 14 residues. The germline CDR1 and CDR2 sequences are SNHLY and FYNNEI. V lost 6 bases, J lost 10 bases, and 9 bases stayed unmatched. CDR3 DNA sequence: TGTGCCAGCAGGCCGGGACAGGGTAGAAGAAAACTGTTTTTT. Translating gives CASRPGQGRRKLFF. Supplemented by reference TRBV2 and TRBJ1-4, the full variable domain reads EPEVTQTPSHQVTQMGQEVILRCVPISNHLYFYWYRQILGQKVEFLVSFYNNEISEKSEIFDDQFSVERPDGSNFTLKIRSTKLEDSAMYFCASRPGQGRRKLFFGSGTQLSVL.

This clonotype was observed a few times. As an off-target read in a library built for alpha chains, this beta chain has a frequency of little significance. The chain links TRBV2 to TRBJ1-5; D not certain. This CDR3 has 13 residues. In germline, CDR1 is SNHLY, CDR2 FYNNEI. V was cut by 7 bases and J by 3 bases, with 10 bases left in between. The CDR3 loop is CASTGPHNQPQHF. The CDR3 DNA follows: TGTGCCAGCACGGGCCCTCACAATCAGCCCCAGCATTTT.

This clonotype is medium-sized within its sample. Within a library made for alpha chains, this beta chain is off target, and its count is uninformative. The V call is TRBV20-1, the J call TRBJ2-4; no reliable D call. V shed 4 bases and J shed 0 bases, with 16 bases lying between them. Germline CDR1 and CDR2: DFQATT and SNEGSKA (reference sequence). This CDR3 has 16 amino acids. The CDR3, as DNA: TGCAGTGCTACGTTAAGGACGGCGTTAGCCAAAAACATTCAGTACTTC. Encoded protein: CSATLRTALAKNIQYF.

This clonotype has at least ten counts. This beta chain represents an off-target read in a library built for alpha chains; its size is of limited meaning. The chain couples TRBV6-5 to TRBJ2-5; no reliable D call. V lost 6 bases and J lost 0, with 11 bases in between. Germline V gene lookup returns CDR1 MNHEY and CDR2 SVGAGI. CDR3 length: 14 amino acids. CDR3 in amino acids: CASSRLGYQETQYF. DNA of the CDR3: TGTGCCAGCAGCCGGTTAGGGTACCAAGAGACCCAGTACTTC.

This clonotype has a count of ten or more. This beta chain represents an off-target read in a library built for alpha chains; its size is of limited meaning. This chain uses TRBV4-1 with TRBJ2-7; 7 bases agree with TRBD1. Per the germline V gene, CDR1 is MGHRA and CDR2 is YSYEKL. With V trimmed by 2 bases and J by 0 bases, 4 bases remained unmatched. CDR3 length: 15 amino acids. The CDR3 is CASSQPGQSSYEQYF. DNA of the CDR3: TGCGCCAGCAGCCAACCGGGACAGAGCTCCTACGAGCAGTACTTC.

Judged by abundance, this clonotype is medium-sized. Within a library made for alpha chains, this beta chain is off target, and its count is uninformative. The chain joins TRBV5-1 to TRBJ2-5, with D perhaps TRBD2 (5 bases). The CDR3 consists of 14 residues. V gave up 6 bases and J gave up 1 base, with 13 bases separating them. Germline CDR1 reads SGHRS; CDR2 reads YFSETQ. The CDR3 DNA reads as TGCGCCAGCATGGCGGGTAGCACCCAAGAGACCCAGTACTTC. Encoded protein: CASMAGSTQETQYF.

Comment on this clonotype: Because the library targeted alpha chains, this beta chain is an off-target read whose size means little. V and J are TRBV28 and TRBJ1-6; no firm D call. Per the germline V gene, CDR1 is MDHEN and CDR2 is SYDVKM. CDR3 size: 14 residues. The ends were cut back, 2 bases at V and 6 bases at J, with 8 bases in the middle. CDR3 sequence (DNA): TGTGCCAGCAGTTTACGGCCGATTAATTCACCCCTCCACTTT. It yields the protein CASSLRPINSPLHF. The full variable domain, with the rest looked up from reference TRBV28 and TRBJ1-6, is DVKVTQSSRYLVKRTGEKVFLECVQDMDHENMFWYRQDPGLGLRLIYFSYDVKMKEKGDIPEGYSVSREKKERFSLILESASTNQTSMYLCASSLRPINSPLHFGNGTRLTVT.